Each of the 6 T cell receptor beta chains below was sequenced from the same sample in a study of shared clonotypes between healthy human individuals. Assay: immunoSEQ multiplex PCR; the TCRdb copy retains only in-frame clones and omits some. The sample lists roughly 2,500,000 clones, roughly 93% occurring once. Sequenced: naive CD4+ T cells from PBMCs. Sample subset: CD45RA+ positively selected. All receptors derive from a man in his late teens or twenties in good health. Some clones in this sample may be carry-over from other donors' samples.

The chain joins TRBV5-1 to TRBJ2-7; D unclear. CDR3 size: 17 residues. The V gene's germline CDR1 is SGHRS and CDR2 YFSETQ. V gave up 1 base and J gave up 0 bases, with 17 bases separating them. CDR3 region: CASSLFSSRSSSYEQYF. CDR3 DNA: TGCGCCAGCAGCTTGTTCAGCTCTCGCAGCAGCTCCTACGAGCAGTACTTC.

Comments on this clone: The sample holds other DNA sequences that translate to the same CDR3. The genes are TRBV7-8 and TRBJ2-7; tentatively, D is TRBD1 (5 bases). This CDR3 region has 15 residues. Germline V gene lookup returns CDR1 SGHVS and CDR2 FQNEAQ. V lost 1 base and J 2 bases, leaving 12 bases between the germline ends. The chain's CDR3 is CASSLGGRPPYEQYF. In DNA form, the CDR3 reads TGTGCCAGCAGCTTAGGGGGCAGGCCCCCCTACGAGCAGTACTTC.

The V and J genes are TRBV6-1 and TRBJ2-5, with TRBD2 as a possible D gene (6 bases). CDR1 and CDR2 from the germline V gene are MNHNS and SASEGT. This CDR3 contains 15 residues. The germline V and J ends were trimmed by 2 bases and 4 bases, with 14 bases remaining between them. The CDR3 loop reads CASSERRAGRETQYF. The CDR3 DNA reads TGTGCCAGCAGTGAAAGGAGGGCAGGGAGAGAGACCCAGTACTTC.

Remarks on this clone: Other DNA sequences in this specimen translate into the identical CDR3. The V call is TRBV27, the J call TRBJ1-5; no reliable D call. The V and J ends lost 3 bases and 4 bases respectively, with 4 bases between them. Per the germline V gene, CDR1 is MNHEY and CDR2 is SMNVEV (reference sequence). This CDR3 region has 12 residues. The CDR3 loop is CASSFLNQPQHF. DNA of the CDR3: TGTGCCAGCAGTTTTCTTAATCAGCCCCAGCATTTT.

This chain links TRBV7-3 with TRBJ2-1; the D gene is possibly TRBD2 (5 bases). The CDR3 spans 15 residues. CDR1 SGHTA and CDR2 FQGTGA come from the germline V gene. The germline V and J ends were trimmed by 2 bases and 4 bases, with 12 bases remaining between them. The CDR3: CASSLGSGTYNEQFF. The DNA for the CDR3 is TGTGCCAGCAGCTTAGGAAGCGGCACTTACAATGAGCAGTTCTTC.

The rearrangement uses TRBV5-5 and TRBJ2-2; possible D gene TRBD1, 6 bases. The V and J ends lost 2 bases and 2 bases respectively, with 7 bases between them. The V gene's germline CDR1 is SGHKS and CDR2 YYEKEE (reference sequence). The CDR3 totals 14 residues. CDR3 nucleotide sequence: TGTGCCAGCAGCTTCAGGGGAAACACCGGGGAGCTGTTTTTT. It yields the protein CASSFRGNTGELFF.